The 30 T cell receptor beta chains listed next were all sequenced from one sample in a study of early T cells in non-severe SARS-CoV-2 infection. Using its own MiXCR run on the 5' RACE reads, TCRdb lists one record per CDR3 protein. The table has over 60,000 distinct CDR3 sequences, roughly 14% seen once; the top ten hold around 4%. Sequenced sample: whole blood. The receptors come from an adult who was a healthcare worker with PCR-confirmed SARS-CoV-2 infection or an uninfected control (not recorded which).

The V gene is TRBV2, the J gene TRBJ2-2; possible D gene TRBD2, 6 bases. Germline assignment: CDR1 SNHLY and CDR2 FYNNEI. The CDR3 is made up of 14 amino acids. The ends were cut back, 5 bases at V and 2 bases at J, with 9 bases in the middle. The CDR3 spells CASSSGLNTGELFF. CDR3 sequence (DNA): TGTGCCAGCAGTAGCGGGTTAAACACCGGGGAGCTGTTTTTT.

The sample holds a few counts of this clonotype. The chain combines TRBV6-5 with TRBJ2-1, with a weak D call TRBD2 (6 bases). Germline CDR1 reads MNHEY; CDR2 reads SVGAGI. The V and J ends lost 7 bases and 9 bases respectively, with 16 bases between them. This CDR3 is built from 13 residues. The CDR3, as DNA: TGTGCCAGCACCGGGGCGGGGCAGATTGAGCAGTTCTTC. Translating it yields CASTGAGQIEQFF.

At least ten counts were recorded for this clonotype. The rearrangement joins TRBV7-9 to TRBJ1-2; 9 bases match TRBD1. The germline CDR1 and CDR2 sequences are SEHNR and FQNEAQ (reference sequence). The CDR3 contains 15 residues. J lost 8 bases, V lost 5 bases, and 12 bases had no gene match. Here the CDR3 reads CASSQPGQGEGGYTF. The DNA for the CDR3 is TGTGCCAGCAGCCAACCGGGACAGGGAGAAGGGGGCTACACCTTC.

The chain joins TRBV6-6 to TRBJ1-2; D call uncertain. Germline V lookup: CDR1 MNHNY, CDR2 SVGAGI (reference sequence). The CDR3 has 12 amino acids. V dropped 10 bases and J dropped 3 bases, with 12 bases sitting between them. CDR3 DNA: TGTGCCACCACTCAGAGGGACTATGGCTACACCTTC. Its translation is CATTQRDYGYTF.

This clonotype was counted only a few times. V usage is TRBV2 and J usage is TRBJ2-3; D not resolved. With 2 bases removed from V and 4 bases from J, the gap between germline ends came to 7 bases. This CDR3 is built from 13 residues. In germline, CDR1 is SNHLY, CDR2 FYNNEI. The CDR3, as DNA: TGTGCCAGCAGTGAAAGTAGGGCAGATACGCAGTATTTT. Protein: CASSESRADTQYF.

Within the sample, this clonotype is medium-sized. CDR3 amino acids: CASSLGGANTEAFF. DNA of the CDR3: TGTGCCAGCAGCTTAGGGGGCGCTAACACTGAAGCTTTCTTT. The genes are TRBV7-6 and TRBJ1-1; D might be TRBD1 (5 bases). The CDR3 contains 14 residues. V was clipped by 1 base and J by 2 bases, with 8 bases between them. Germline assignment: CDR1 SGHVS and CDR2 FNYEAQ. Combining the CDR3 with reference TRBV7-6 and TRBJ1-1 gives the whole variable domain GAGVSQSPRYKVTKRGQDVALRCDPISGHVSLYWYRQALGQGPEFLTYFNYEAQQDKSGLPNDRFSAERPEGSISTLTIQRTEQRDSAMYRCASSLGGANTEAFFGQGTRLTVV.

This clonotype appeared many times. The chain joins TRBV5-1 to TRBJ1-6; D is perhaps TRBD1 (5 bases). This CDR3 is built from 15 residues. Germline CDR1 reads SGHRS; CDR2 reads YFSETQ. V dropped 2 bases and J dropped 7 bases, with 13 bases sitting between them. CDR3 residues: CASSFSGTKNSPLHF. For the CDR3, the DNA is TGCGCCAGCAGCTTCTCCGGGACGAAGAATTCACCCCTCCACTTT. Variable domain in full (rest from reference TRBV5-1 and TRBJ1-6): KAGVTQTPRYLIKTRGQQVTLSCSPISGHRSVSWYQQTPGQGLQFLFEYFSETQRNKGNFPGRFSGRQFSNSRSEMNVSTLELGDSALYLCASSFSGTKNSPLHFGNGTRLTVT.

The DNA for the CDR3 is TGTGCCAGCAGCTTTCTGGGGATGAACACTGAAGCTTTCTTT. This encodes CASSFLGMNTEAFF. The chain couples TRBV11-2 to TRBJ1-1, with no clear D. In germline, CDR1 is SGHAT, CDR2 FQNNGV. The CDR3 runs to 14 residues. Trimming removed 3 bases from V and 0 bases from J, with 8 bases in between.

This clonotype was observed once. Because the CDR3 is missing its conserved closing phenylalanine or tryptophan, this is likely a read error. The chain is built from TRBV20-1 and TRBJ1-1; a weak D match, TRBD1 (6 bases). Germline V gives CDR1 DFQATT, CDR2 SNEGSKA (reference sequence). V was clipped by 1 base and J by 5 bases, with 11 bases between them. The CDR3 covers 13 residues. In DNA form, the CDR3 reads TGCAGTGCTAGAGGGGGGCGGGGAACTGAAGCTTTCATT. Protein: CSARGGRGTEAFI.

This clonotype showed up many times. The rearrangement uses TRBV20-1 and TRBJ2-3; D is possibly TRBD1 or TRBD2 (5 bases each). V gave up 1 base and J gave up 3 bases, with 11 bases separating them. The CDR3 loop spans 14 amino acids. Germline lookup yields CDR1 DFQATT and CDR2 SNEGSKA (reference sequence). The CDR3 here is CSARVATDTDTQYF. The CDR3 DNA reads TGCAGTGCTAGAGTAGCGACAGATACAGATACGCAGTATTTT.

This clonotype was observed at least ten times. The V and J genes are TRBV7-2 and TRBJ2-7; no clear D gene. Trimming cost V 7 bases and J 2 bases, with 15 bases left between them. Germline V gives CDR1 SGHTA, CDR2 FQGNSA. The CDR3 spans 14 residues. The CDR3 bases are TGTGCCAGCACCCCCAACTCCGGTCCCTACGAGCAGTACTTC. Its translation: CASTPNSGPYEQYF.

There are many counts of this clonotype. This rearrangement joins TRBV7-9 to TRBJ1-4, with TRBD1 as a possible D gene (6 bases). The CDR3 is 15 residues long. Germline V gene sequence: CDR1 SEHNR, CDR2 FQNEAQ (reference sequence). V lost 7 bases, J lost 8 bases, and 20 bases lay in between. CDR3 nucleotide sequence: TGTGCCAGCATCCTCAACGACAGGCCCGGGGAAAAACTGTTTTTT. It encodes CASILNDRPGEKLFF.

This clonotype was seen ten or more times. This chain uses TRBV2 with TRBJ2-2, with D possibly being TRBD2 (6 bases). V gave up 11 bases and J gave up 3 bases, with 10 bases separating them. CDR3 length: 12 residues. Germline-derived CDR1 and CDR2 are SNHLY and FYNNEI. Written as DNA, the CDR3 is TGTGCCCACAGGAGGGACACCGGGGAGCTGTTTTTT. Translated: CAHRRDTGELFF.

In this sample, this clonotype turned up many times. J is TRBJ2-2 and V is TRBV5-1; D uncertain. Germline-derived CDR1 and CDR2 are SGHRS and YFSETQ. V lost 4 bases and J lost 3, with 13 bases in between. The CDR3 contains 15 residues. The CDR3 nucleotides are TGCGCCAGCAGCACCGGGCACGGCGACACCGGGGAGCTGTTTTTT. Its protein is CASSTGHGDTGELFF.

This clonotype was observed at least ten times. The chain joins TRBV7-9 to TRBJ2-2, with TRBD1 as a possible D gene (5 bases). The CDR3 has 13 amino acids. Between the trimmed V and J ends, which lost 1 base and 8 bases, there was a span of 8 bases. CDR1 is SEHNR, CDR2 FQNEAQ, per germline (reference sequence). The DNA of the CDR3 is TGTGCCAGCAGCTTAGGACAGACGGGGGAGCTGTTTTTT. It is translated as CASSLGQTGELFF. Complete variable domain (other parts from reference TRBV7-9 and TRBJ2-2): DTGVSQNPRHKITKRGQNVTFRCDPISEHNRLYWYRQTLGQGPEFLTYFQNEAQLEKSRLLSDRFSAERPKGSFSTLEIQRTEQGDSAMYLCASSLGQTGELFFGEGSRLTVL.

CDR3 nucleotide sequence: TGTGCCAGCTCACTCGACAGGCCTAACGAGCAGTACTTC. This translates into CASSLDRPNEQYF. The chain couples TRBV18 to TRBJ2-7, with D possibly matching TRBD1 (6 bases). The V end lost 4 bases, the J end lost 5 bases, and 12 bases lay between the germline ends. This CDR3 spans 13 amino acids. Germline CDR1 reads KGHSH; CDR2 reads LQKENI.

This clonotype was seen a few times. The V call is TRBV7-9, the J call TRBJ1-4, with D unresolved. Trimming took 2 bases from V and 7 from J, leaving 8 bases between them. CDR3 length: 13 amino acids. Germline V lookup: CDR1 SEHNR, CDR2 FQNEAQ (reference sequence). This CDR3 is CASSLIGVEKLFF. The CDR3, as DNA: TGTGCCAGCAGCTTAATCGGGGTTGAAAAACTGTTTTTT.

This clonotype was detected many times. V and J are TRBV4-2 and TRBJ2-6; maybe TRBD2 (5 bases). The CDR3 totals 16 residues. Trimming took 1 base from V and 3 from J, leaving 10 bases between them. Germline V lookup: CDR1 LGHNA, CDR2 YNFKEQ. CDR3 protein: CASSQAQRSGANVLTF. CDR3 nucleotide sequence: TGTGCCAGCAGCCAAGCTCAGCGGAGTGGGGCCAACGTCCTGACTTTC.

This clonotype has only a few counts. V and J are TRBV5-4 and TRBJ1-3, with TRBD1 matching 7 bases. V dropped 5 bases and J dropped 3; count of bases not matched to a gene: 2. The CDR3 has 13 amino acids. Germline V lookup: CDR1 SGHNT, CDR2 YYREEE (reference sequence). The CDR3 loop reads CASSRDSGNTIYF. DNA for the CDR3: TGTGCCAGCAGTCGGGACAGTGGAAACACCATATATTTT.

This clonotype was picked up many times. The V call is TRBV10-2, the J call TRBJ1-6; no clear D. The V end lost 0 bases, the J end lost 13 bases, and 10 bases lay between the germline ends. CDR1 is WSHSY, CDR2 SAAADI, per germline. The CDR3 contains 13 residues. CDR3 sequence: CASSESPGPPLHF. The CDR3 nucleotides are TGCGCCAGCAGTGAGTCCCCCGGACCCCCCCTCCACTTT.

The DNA of the CDR3 is TGTGCCAGCAGATCCCACCGGACTCGAACGTCAGATACGCAGTATTTT. This codes for CASRSHRTRTSDTQYF. V gene TRBV27 combines with J gene TRBJ2-3; TRBD2 is a possible D gene (5 bases). V was shortened by 6 bases and J by 4 bases, with 20 bases between the two germline ends. This CDR3 contains 16 residues. Germline-derived CDR1 and CDR2 are MNHEY and SMNVEV (reference sequence).

This clonotype was seen a few times. This rearrangement joins TRBV19 to TRBJ1-1; possible D gene TRBD1, 5 bases. The CDR3 consists of 16 residues. The V end was cut by 6 bases, the J end by 0 bases, with 17 bases between. The germline V gene has CDR1 LNHDA and CDR2 SQIVND (reference sequence). The CDR3 nucleotides read TGTGCCAGTAGCCCAGGGACGGGTATAATGAACACTGAAGCTTTCTTT. Amino acids: CASSPGTGIMNTEAFF.

Here the CDR3 reads CASRDPDRTDTQYF. The CDR3 DNA reads TGTGCCAGCAGGGATCCAGACAGAACAGATACGCAGTATTTT. V usage is TRBV6-2 or TRBV6-3 and J usage is TRBJ2-3; perhaps TRBD1 as D (5 bases). CDR1 and CDR2 from the germline V gene are MNHEY and SVGEGT. Trimming left V 6 bases short and J 3 bases short, with 13 bases between. The CDR3 length is 14 residues.

Only a few counts were recorded for this clonotype. The rearrangement uses TRBV4-3 and TRBJ1-1, with D uncertain. The CDR3 loop spans 14 amino acids. V gave up 0 bases and J gave up 6 bases, with 11 bases separating them. The germline V gene has CDR1 LGHNA and CDR2 YSLEER. The CDR3 DNA follows: TGCGCCAGCAGCCAAGATTTTCTGGGCGCTGAAGCTTTCTTT. Its translation: CASSQDFLGAEAFF.

The chain combines TRBV11-2 with TRBJ1-2; D perhaps matches TRBD1 (6 bases). V gave up 1 base and J gave up 8 bases, with 17 bases separating them. CDR1 is SGHAT, CDR2 FQNNGV, per germline. There are 15 residues in the CDR3. CDR3 DNA: TGTGCCAGCAGCTTAGTAGAGGGGGTCTTACGCGGCTACACCTTC. Amino acid sequence: CASSLVEGVLRGYTF.

This clonotype came up many times. The chain employs TRBV12-3 or TRBV12-4 and TRBJ2-5; D possibly uses TRBD1 or TRBD2 (5 bases each). The CDR3 runs to 14 residues. The V and J ends lost 5 bases and 4 bases respectively, with 14 bases between them. For the CDR3, the DNA is TGTGCCAGCAGTACCGTTGGGGGTCTAGAGACCCAGTACTTC. As protein: CASSTVGGLETQYF.

The V and J genes are TRBV7-9 and TRBJ1-4; 8 nucleotides align to TRBD1. Germline assignment: CDR1 SEHNR and CDR2 FQNEAQ (reference sequence). The CDR3 extends over 16 amino acids. Trimming at V came to 5 bases and at J to 4 bases, leaving 9 bases not matched to a gene. The CDR3 bases are TGTGCCAGCAGCACGACAGGGGTTACGGGTAATGAAAAACTGTTTTTT. Translating it yields CASSTTGVTGNEKLFF.

The sample holds a few counts of this clonotype. Compared with germline, one end of the junction differs, possibly owing to a read error. The CDR3, as DNA: TGTGCCAGCAGAGAAGTTAACTATGGCTACACCTTC. This sequence encodes CASREVNYGYTF. V gene TRBV6-1 combines with J gene TRBJ1-2; D uncertain. The CDR3 is 12 residues long. Per germline, CDR1 MNHNS and CDR2 SASEGT.

This clonotype has a count of ten or more. This chain uses TRBV7-9 with TRBJ1-5, with D tentatively TRBD1 (5 bases). This CDR3 is built from 14 residues. Trimming cost V 5 bases and J 5 bases, with 13 bases left between them. Germline CDR1 reads SEHNR; CDR2 reads FQNEAQ (reference sequence). This CDR3 reads CASSVGTSDQPQHF. CDR3 nucleotides: TGTGCCAGCAGCGTCGGGACCTCTGATCAGCCCCAGCATTTT.

The sample holds many counts of this clonotype. The gene calls are TRBV11-3 and TRBJ2-2; D perhaps matches TRBD1 (5 bases). The V and J ends lost 1 base and 5 bases respectively, with 8 bases between them. CDR1 is SGHNT and CDR2 is YENEEA in the germline V gene. This CDR3 spans 14 amino acids. The CDR3 region is CASSLGRATGELFF. As DNA, the CDR3 is TGTGCCAGCAGCTTAGGCAGGGCGACCGGGGAGCTGTTTTTT. Complete variable domain (other parts from reference TRBV11-3 and TRBJ2-2): EAGVVQSPRYKIIEKKQPVAFWCNPISGHNTLYWYLQNLGQGPELLIRYENEEAVDDSQLPKDRFSAERLKGVDSTLKIQPAELGDSAVYLCASSLGRATGELFFGEGSRLTVL.